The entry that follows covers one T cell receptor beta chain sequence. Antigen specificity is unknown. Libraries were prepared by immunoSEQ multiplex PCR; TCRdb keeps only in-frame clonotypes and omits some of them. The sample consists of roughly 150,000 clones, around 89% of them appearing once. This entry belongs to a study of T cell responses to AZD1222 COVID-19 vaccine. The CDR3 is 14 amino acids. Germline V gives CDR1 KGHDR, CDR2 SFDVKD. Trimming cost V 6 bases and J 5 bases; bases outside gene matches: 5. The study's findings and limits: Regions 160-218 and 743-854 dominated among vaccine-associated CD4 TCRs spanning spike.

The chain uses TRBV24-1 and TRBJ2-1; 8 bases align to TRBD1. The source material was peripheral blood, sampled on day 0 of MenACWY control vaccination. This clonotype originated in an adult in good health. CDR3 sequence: CATSFGTGHNEQFF. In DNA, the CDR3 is TGTGCCACCAGTTTCGGGACAGGACACAATGAGCAGTTCTTC.